This passage covers 21 T cell receptor beta chains from one sample sequenced in a study of T cells in Graves' hyperthyroidism and ophthalmopathy. Amplified regions were TCR beta CDR3 sequences from RNA transcripts. The TCR CDR3 first-round RT-PCR relied on the HTBI primer set. TCRdb fed the multiplex PCR reads into MiXCR, producing one record per CDR3 protein. This table has 400,000 or so distinct CDR3 sequences, over 12% appearing once. The sequencing input was blood. The source of these receptors is a man between 50 and 59 years old with Graves' ophthalmopathy.

This clonotype was detected many times. The chain uses TRBV5-5 and TRBJ1-1, with a possible D match to TRBD1 (6 bases). The CDR3 sequence is 14 residues long. Per the germline V gene, CDR1 is SGHKS and CDR2 is YYEKEE (reference sequence). V was pared by 1 base and J by 4 bases, with 11 bases between. CDR3 protein: CASSLLNRATEAFF. The CDR3 DNA sequence: TGTGCCAGCAGCTTGTTGAACAGGGCCACTGAAGCTTTCTTT.

This clonotype was seen repeatedly, ten times or more. The chain couples TRBV20-1 to TRBJ1-5; D not resolved. This CDR3 has 11 amino acids. CDR1 is DFQATT, CDR2 SNEGSKA, per germline (reference sequence). V lost 3 bases and J 4 bases, leaving 4 bases between the germline ends. In DNA form, the CDR3 reads TGCAGTGCTAGGGAAAATCAGCCCCAGCATTTT. Translating it yields CSARENQPQHF.

This clonotype was counted a few times. The CDR3 protein is CASSSQTSWPHNEQFF. CDR3 coding DNA: TGTGCCAGCAGTTCCCAGACTAGCTGGCCCCACAATGAGCAGTTCTTC. The rearrangement links TRBV27 to TRBJ2-1, with TRBD2 identical over 7 bases. The CDR3 runs to 16 residues. The V and J ends lost 4 bases and 5 bases, in that order; junction bases with no gene match: 11. Germline loops: CDR1 MNHEY, CDR2 SMNVEV (reference sequence).

In this sample, this clonotype turned up many times. This chain links TRBV28 with TRBJ2-7, with 10 positions matching TRBD1. The CDR3 spans 15 residues. Germline V gene lookup returns CDR1 MDHEN and CDR2 SYDVKM. Trimming at V came to 2 bases and at J to 1 base, leaving 2 bases not matched to a gene. CDR3 amino acids: CASSLMGQGSYEQYF. Written as DNA, the CDR3 is TGTGCCAGCAGTTTAATGGGACAGGGGTCCTACGAGCAGTACTTC.

This clonotype was observed a handful of times. The limits of the CDR3 on the DNA are not certain, so only TCRdb's listed CDR3 is given. The chain employs TRBV9 and TRBJ2-3; TRBD2, the table's D call, was not compared with the DNA. Germline V gene sequence: CDR1 SGDLS, CDR2 YYNGEE. 23 amino acids form the CDR3, both terminal residues included. The CDR3 spells CASSLAGESHEQYFGPVTDTQYF.

This clonotype was seen only a few times. This CDR3 is CASSPGTSGINTQYF. CDR3 nucleotide sequence: TGTGCCAGCAGCCCAGGGACTAGCGGGATTAATACGCAGTATTTT. V is TRBV5-4 and J is TRBJ2-3; 13 nucleotides agree with TRBD2. CDR3 length: 15 residues. V trimming: 4 bases; J trimming: 7 bases; junction bases outside the gene matches: 6. The germline CDR1 and CDR2 sequences are SGHNT and YYREEE (reference sequence).

This clonotype was observed many times. The J gene is TRBJ2-5, the V gene TRBV28; no clear D. V shed 5 bases and J shed 1 base, with 8 bases lying between them. The CDR3 is 13 residues long. Per germline, CDR1 MDHEN and CDR2 SYDVKM. The CDR3 region has the DNA TGTGCCAGCAGTGACACCTTCCAAGAGACCCAGTACTTC. Protein product: CASSDTFQETQYF.

On this clonotype itself: This may come from a read error, since a much larger clone is one base off. The CDR3 bases are TGCGCCAGGAGCCAAGACCTTGGCCGTGAAGCTTTCTTT. It encodes CARSQDLGREAFF. The rearrangement joins TRBV4-1 to TRBJ1-1; D is ambiguous. CDR3 length equals 13 residues. From germline, CDR1 is MGHRA and CDR2 YSYEKL.

This rearrangement joins TRBV6-1 to TRBJ2-6; the match to TRBD1 covers 8 bases. The germline gives CDR1 MNHNS, CDR2 SASEGT. Trimming removed 3 bases from V and 0 bases from J; junction bases left unmatched: 7. The CDR3 is 18 residues long. The CDR3 DNA is TGTGCCAGCAGTGATGAGCCAGGGGGCTACTCTGGGGCCAACGTCCTGACTTTC. Its protein is CASSDEPGGYSGANVLTF.

In its sample, this clonotype was seen a few times. The chain has TRBV12-3 or TRBV12-4 and TRBJ2-6; D is unclear. Trimming took off 1 base at V and 3 bases at J, with 10 bases between the two ends. CDR3 length: 16 amino acids. The CDR3 loop is CASSLGLGLGANVLTF. The CDR3 DNA sequence: TGTGCCAGCAGTTTAGGTCTGGGTCTTGGGGCCAACGTCCTGACTTTC.

The gene calls are TRBV28 and TRBJ1-4, with a weak D call TRBD1 (6 bases). Trimming took 4 bases from V and 4 from J, leaving 10 bases between them. Germline lookup yields CDR1 MDHEN and CDR2 SYDVKM. This CDR3 has 14 residues. This CDR3 is CASSWTDSNEKLFF. CDR3 nucleotide sequence: TGTGCCAGCAGTTGGACAGACAGTAATGAAAAACTGTTTTTT. The variable domain in full, completed from reference TRBV28 and TRBJ1-4, reads DVKVTQSSRYLVKRTGEKVFLECVQDMDHENMFWYRQDPGLGLRLIYFSYDVKMKEKGDIPEGYSVSREKKERFSLILESASTNQTSMYLCASSWTDSNEKLFFGSGTQLSVL.

The J gene is TRBJ1-1, the V gene TRBV7-9; D unclear. The V and J ends lost 2 bases and 1 base respectively, with 8 bases between them. This CDR3 contains 14 residues. Per the germline V gene, CDR1 is SEHNR and CDR2 is FQNEAQ (reference sequence). The CDR3 nucleotides read TGTGCCAGCAGCTTATATTCTGGGAACACTGAAGCTTTCTTT. Protein sequence: CASSLYSGNTEAFF.

There are many counts of this clonotype. The rearrangement links TRBV12-3 or TRBV12-4 to TRBJ2-7; 7 bases are a match to TRBD1. Unmatched junction bases numbered 9, after V lost 6 bases and J lost 4 bases. This CDR3 is 14 amino acids long. Here the CDR3 DNA reads TGTGCCAGCAGGCAACCGGGACAGAGGTACGAGCAGTACTTC. Translation: CASRQPGQRYEQYF.

This clonotype occurred a few times. The chain joins TRBV24-1 to TRBJ2-7; the D call may be TRBD1 or TRBD2 (5 bases each). Germline V CDR1 and CDR2: KGHDR, SFDVKD. Trimming shortened V by 6 bases and J by 6 bases, and 17 bases separated the two germline ends. CDR3 length: 14 amino acids. DNA for the CDR3: TGTGCCACCAGTACGGACACGGCGGGTGGCGAGCAGTACTTC. Its translation: CATSTDTAGGEQYF.

There are a few counts of this clonotype. The rearrangement uses TRBV6-1 and TRBJ2-3; 10 bases are shared with TRBD2. The germline CDR1 and CDR2 sequences are MNHNS and SASEGT. V was clipped by 11 bases and J by 5 bases; unmatched bases: 13. This CDR3 region has 15 residues. The CDR3 bases are TGTGCCGTCCTCGGGACTAGCGATTTGGGAGATACGCAGTATTTT. This sequence encodes CAVLGTSDLGDTQYF.

This CDR3 is CSVAMLTGDRSGANVLTF. CDR3 bases: TGCAGCGTCGCAATGCTTACAGGGGACCGCTCTGGGGCCAACGTCCTGACTTTC. This chain uses TRBV29-1 with TRBJ2-6; TRBD1 aligns across 7 bases. The J segment lost 0 bases and the V segment lost 6 bases, leaving 14 bases of the junction unmatched. Looked up from germline, CDR1 is SQVTM and CDR2 is ANQGSEA. The CDR3 covers 18 residues.

In this sample, this clonotype turned up many times. The gene calls are TRBV4-1 and TRBJ2-7; D possibly corresponds to TRBD1 (6 bases). Germline loops: CDR1 MGHRA, CDR2 YSYEKL. The CDR3 contains 14 residues. Trimming removed 4 bases from V and 0 bases from J, with 10 bases in between. The CDR3 nucleotides are TGCGCCAGCAGCCCGACAGGATACTCCTACGAGCAGTACTTC. This encodes CASSPTGYSYEQYF.

This clonotype was observed many times. The chain couples TRBV20-1 to TRBJ2-1; no clear D gene. The germline V gene has CDR1 DFQATT and CDR2 SNEGSKA (reference sequence). V lost 1 base to trimming and J lost 1 base, with 8 bases between them. The CDR3 spans 14 residues. This CDR3 is CSARASASYNEQFF. In DNA, the CDR3 is TGCAGTGCTAGAGCCAGCGCATCCTACAATGAGCAGTTCTTC.

This clonotype was recorded at least ten times. The J gene is TRBJ1-2, the V gene TRBV27; D might be TRBD1 (5 bases). V gave up 5 bases and J gave up 4 bases, with 8 bases separating them. Per the germline V gene, CDR1 is MNHEY and CDR2 is SMNVEV (reference sequence). The CDR3 consists of 12 residues. CDR3 sequence: CASSPDSYGYTF. Written as DNA, the CDR3 is TGTGCCAGCAGTCCAGACAGCTATGGCTACACCTTC.

This clonotype was counted many times. The rearrangement uses TRBV12-3 or TRBV12-4 and TRBJ2-3; perhaps TRBD2 as D (6 bases). CDR3 length: 15 residues. Trimming stripped 8 bases from V and 0 bases from J, with 15 bases between. As DNA, the CDR3 is TGTGCCAGCGGCCCTAACAGCGGGAGCACAGATACGCAGTATTTT. This codes for CASGPNSGSTDTQYF.

This clonotype was counted ten times or more. The chain carries TRBV20-1 and TRBJ1-5; D may be TRBD1 (5 bases). The CDR3 is 15 amino acids. Germline V gene lookup returns CDR1 DFQATT and CDR2 SNEGSKA (reference sequence). V was clipped by 3 bases and J by 3 bases, with 15 bases between them. The CDR3 here is CSASRLGEFNQPQHF. CDR3 sequence (DNA): TGCAGTGCTAGTCGGTTAGGGGAATTCAATCAGCCCCAGCATTTT.